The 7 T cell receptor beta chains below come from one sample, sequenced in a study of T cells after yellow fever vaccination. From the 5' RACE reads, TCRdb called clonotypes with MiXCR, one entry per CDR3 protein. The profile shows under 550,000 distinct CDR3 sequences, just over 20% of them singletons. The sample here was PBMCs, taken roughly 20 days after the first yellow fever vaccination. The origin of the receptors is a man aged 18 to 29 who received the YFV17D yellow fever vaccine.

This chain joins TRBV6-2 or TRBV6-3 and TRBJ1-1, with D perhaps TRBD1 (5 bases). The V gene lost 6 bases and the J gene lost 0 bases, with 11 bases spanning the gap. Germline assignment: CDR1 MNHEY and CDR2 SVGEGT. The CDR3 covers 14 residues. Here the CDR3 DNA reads TGTGCCAGCAGGTTTGACAGCTTGAACACTGAAGCTTTCTTT. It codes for CASRFDSLNTEAFF.

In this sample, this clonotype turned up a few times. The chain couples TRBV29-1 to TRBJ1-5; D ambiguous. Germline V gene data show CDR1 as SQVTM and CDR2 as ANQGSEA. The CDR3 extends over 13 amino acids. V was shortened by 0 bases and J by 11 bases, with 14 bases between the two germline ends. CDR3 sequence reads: CSVEDPGEKAQHF. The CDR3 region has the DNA TGCAGCGTTGAAGATCCCGGCGAGAAAGCCCAGCATTTT. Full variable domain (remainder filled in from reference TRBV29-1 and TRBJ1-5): SAVISQKPSRDICQRGTSLTIQCQVDSQVTMMFWYRQQPGQSLTLIATANQGSEATYESGFVIDKFPISRPNLTFSTLTVSNMSPEDSSIYLCSVEDPGEKAQHFGDGTRLSIL.

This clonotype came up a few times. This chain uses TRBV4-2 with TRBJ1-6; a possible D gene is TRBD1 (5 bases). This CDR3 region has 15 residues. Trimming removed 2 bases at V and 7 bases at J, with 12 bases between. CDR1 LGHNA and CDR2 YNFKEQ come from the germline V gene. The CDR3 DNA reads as TGTGCCAGCAGCCAAAGGGTCAGGGAGAATTCACCCCTCCACTTT. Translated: CASSQRVRENSPLHF.

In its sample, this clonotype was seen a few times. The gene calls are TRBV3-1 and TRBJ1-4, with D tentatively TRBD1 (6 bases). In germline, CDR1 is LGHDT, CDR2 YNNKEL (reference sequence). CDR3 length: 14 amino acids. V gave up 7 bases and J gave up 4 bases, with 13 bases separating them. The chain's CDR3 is CASTSGTSNEKLFF. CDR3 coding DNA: TGTGCCAGCACTTCCGGGACAAGTAATGAAAAACTGTTTTTT.

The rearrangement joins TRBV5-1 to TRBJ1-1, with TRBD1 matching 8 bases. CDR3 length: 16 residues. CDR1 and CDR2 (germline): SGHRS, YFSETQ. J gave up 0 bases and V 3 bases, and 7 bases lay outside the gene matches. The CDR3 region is CASSWKGTGMNTEAFF. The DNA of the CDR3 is TGCGCCAGCAGCTGGAAAGGGACAGGAATGAACACTGAAGCTTTCTTT.

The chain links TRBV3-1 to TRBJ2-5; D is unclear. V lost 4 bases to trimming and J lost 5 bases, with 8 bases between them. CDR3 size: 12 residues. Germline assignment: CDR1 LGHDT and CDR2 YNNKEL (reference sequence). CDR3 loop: CASSRLEETQYF. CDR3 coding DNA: TGTGCCAGCAGCCGACTTGAGGAGACCCAGTACTTC.

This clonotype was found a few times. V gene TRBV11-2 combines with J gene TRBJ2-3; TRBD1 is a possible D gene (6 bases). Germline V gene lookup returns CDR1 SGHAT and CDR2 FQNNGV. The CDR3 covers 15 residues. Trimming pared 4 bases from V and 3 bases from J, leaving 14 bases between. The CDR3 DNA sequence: TGTGCCAGCAGCTCAAAGGGGGTTCGTACAGATACGCAGTATTTT. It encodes CASSSKGVRTDTQYF.